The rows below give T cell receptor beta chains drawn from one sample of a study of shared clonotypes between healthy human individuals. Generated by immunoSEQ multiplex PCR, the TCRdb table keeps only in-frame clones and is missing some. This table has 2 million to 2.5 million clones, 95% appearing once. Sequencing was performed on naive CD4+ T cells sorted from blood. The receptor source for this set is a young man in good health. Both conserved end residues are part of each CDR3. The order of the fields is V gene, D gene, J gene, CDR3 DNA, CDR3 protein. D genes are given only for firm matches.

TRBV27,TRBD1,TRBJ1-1,TGTGCCAGCAGTTTCCGTGGACAGGGCACTGAAGCTTTCTTT,CASSFRGQGTEAFF
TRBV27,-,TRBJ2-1,TGTGCCAGCAGTTTTGGGGTCGTGCAGTTCTTC,CASSFGVVQFF
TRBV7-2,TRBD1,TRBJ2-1,TGTGCCAGCAGCACCGCAGGGGGCGCCTACAATGAGCAGTTCTTC,CASSTAGGAYNEQFF
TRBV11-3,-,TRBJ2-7,TGTGCCAGCAGCTTCGGGAATCCCTACGAGCAGTACTTC,CASSFGNPYEQYF
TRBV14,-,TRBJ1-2,TGTGCCAGCAGCCAAGGACTTAACTATGGCTACACCTTC,CASSQGLNYGYTF
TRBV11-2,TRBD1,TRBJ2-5,TGTGCCAGCAGCTTAGATGGGACAGGCTACGAGACCCAGTACTTC,CASSLDGTGYETQYF
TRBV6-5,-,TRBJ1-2,TGTGCCAGCAGTTACTCGTTTAACAGTATTAACTATGGCTACACCTTC,CASSYSFNSINYGYTF
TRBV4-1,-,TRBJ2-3,TGCGCCAGCAGCCAAGATCTCCAGCGGGGCACAGATACGCAGTATTTT,CASSQDLQRGTDTQYF
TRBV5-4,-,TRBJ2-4,TGTGCCAGCAGCTCCGCCGCGTCAGCCAAAAACATTCAGTACTTC,CASSSAASAKNIQYF
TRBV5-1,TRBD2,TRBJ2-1,TGCGCCAGCAGCTTCCCCTTTAGCGGGGGAAGAGACAATGAGCAGTTCTTC,CASSFPFSGGRDNEQFF